This T cell receptor beta chain was recovered during a study of blood T cells in healthy people across ages. With a J-beta primer mix and a sample-barcoded 5' primer, a second PCR ran 7 to 11 cycles. Each CDR3 protein is one row after TCRdb ran MiXCR on the 5' RACE reads. The repertoire has 800,000 to 900,000 distinct CDR3 sequences, around 62% of them found once; the top ten carry about 30%. The V and J ends lost 5 bases and 4 bases, in that order; junction bases with no gene match: 8. CDR3 size: 15 residues. Source material: blood. This chain joins TRBV12-3 or TRBV12-4 and TRBJ2-3; 8 bases match TRBD1. The sequence was obtained from a man aged 25-45 years in good health. The CDR3 loop reads CASSTTGGWPDTQYF. The CDR3 DNA follows: TGTGCCAGCAGTACAACAGGGGGATGGCCAGATACGCAGTATTTT.